This passage covers 16 T cell receptor beta chains from one sample sequenced in a study of T-cell reconstitution after alpha-beta-depleted transplantation in children. Construction of the TCRbeta library involved unique molecular identifiers. TCRdb analysed the PCR reads with MiXCR anew, one entry per CDR3 protein. This sample yields roughly 790,000 distinct CDR3 sequences, of which roughly 15% are seen a single time; approximately 5% belongs to the top ten. This sample comprised PBMCs, mostly from graft donor cells, obtained 360 days after TCRalphabeta/CD19-depleted stem cell transplant. The origin of the receptors is a male patient aged 10-17 years who had a stem cell transplant for acute lymphoblastic leukemia, so the T cells may come from the graft donor.

This clonotype was counted ten times or more. The chain combines TRBV24-1 with TRBJ2-3, with a possible D match to TRBD2 (6 bases). The CDR3 runs 18 residues. The ends were cut back, 0 bases at V and 0 bases at J, with 15 bases in the middle. Germline V gene data show CDR1 as KGHDR and CDR2 as SFDVKD. The CDR3 region is CATSDLRKSGLSTDTQYF. Written as DNA, the CDR3 is TGTGCCACCAGTGATTTGCGGAAGAGCGGACTAAGCACAGATACGCAGTATTTT.

This clonotype was counted between two and nine times. The CDR3 nucleotides read TGTGCCAGCAGTTACCAGGGGGCGCAAGGGGCCAACGTCCTGACTTTC. Translation gives CASSYQGAQGANVLTF. The chain combines TRBV28 with TRBJ2-6; 8 bases are shared with TRBD1. V lost 4 bases, J lost 4 bases, and 6 bases stayed unmatched. Germline V lookup: CDR1 MDHEN, CDR2 SYDVKM. CDR3 size: 16 residues.

As to this clonotype: Because the CDR3 is missing its conserved closing phenylalanine or tryptophan, this is likely a read error. The CDR3 region is CASSPPRYGTSGYNEQFI. The CDR3 DNA is TGTGCCAGCTCACCACCACGTTACGGGACTAGCGGGTACAATGAGCAGTTCATC. The chain carries TRBV18 and TRBJ2-1; the match to TRBD2 covers 12 bases. The J segment lost 4 bases and the V segment lost 0 bases, leaving 7 bases of the junction unmatched. The germline gives CDR1 KGHSH, CDR2 LQKENI. The CDR3 has 18 residues.

A few counts support this clonotype. The rearrangement uses TRBV27 and TRBJ2-7; 9 positions match TRBD1. Germline V CDR1 and CDR2: MNHEY, SMNVEV (reference sequence). With V trimmed by 2 bases and J by 5 bases, 4 bases remained unmatched. The CDR3 is made up of 14 amino acids. As DNA, the CDR3 is TGTGCCAGCAGTTTAACAGGGGGCAACAACGAGCAGTACTTC. It translates to CASSLTGGNNEQYF.

The chain couples TRBV29-1 to TRBJ2-1; possible D gene TRBD2, 6 bases. CDR3 length: 15 residues. V lost 7 bases to trimming and J lost 4 bases, with 20 bases between them. Per germline, CDR1 SQVTM and CDR2 ANQGSEA. This CDR3 is CSAYPGTHGYNEQFF. The CDR3 DNA reads TGCAGCGCTTATCCCGGGACTCACGGTTACAATGAGCAGTTCTTC.

This clonotype appeared a few times. V usage is TRBV6-5 and J usage is TRBJ1-6; D is undetermined. Trimming removed 6 bases from V and 6 bases from J, with 6 bases in between. CDR3 length: 12 amino acids. Germline values: CDR1 MNHEY, CDR2 SVGAGI. The CDR3 is CASRESNSPLHF. In nucleotides, the CDR3 is TGTGCCAGCAGGGAGAGTAATTCACCCCTCCACTTT.

The table lists this clonotype with a few counts. This chain links TRBV18 with TRBJ2-7; 10 bases agree with TRBD2. Germline CDR1 is KGHSH and CDR2 is LQKENI. CDR3 length: 17 residues. V shed 2 bases and J 0 bases; nucleotides not matched to a gene: 7. CDR3 nucleotides: TGTGCCAGCTCACCAGCGCTAGCGGGAGTGGACTCCTACGAGCAGTACTTC. Encoded protein: CASSPALAGVDSYEQYF.

The chain has TRBV4-1 and TRBJ2-7; 10 bases line up with TRBD2. The germline V gene has CDR1 MGHRA and CDR2 YSYEKL. With V trimmed by 4 bases and J by 4 bases, 7 bases remained unmatched. The CDR3 contains 15 residues. This CDR3 is CASSPLRLAGYEQYF. CDR3 DNA: TGCGCCAGCAGCCCCCTGAGACTAGCGGGTTACGAGCAGTACTTC.

The rearrangement uses TRBV5-5 and TRBJ2-5, with 12 bases fitting TRBD2. J was trimmed by 4 bases and V by 5 bases; bases with no gene match: 12. The germline gives CDR1 SGHKS, CDR2 YYEKEE (reference sequence). This CDR3 region has 17 residues. CDR3 sequence: CASSWERTSGRRETQYF. For the CDR3, the DNA is TGTGCCAGCAGTTGGGAGAGAACTAGCGGGAGGAGAGAGACCCAGTACTTC.

This sequence joins TRBV12-5 and TRBJ2-3; perhaps TRBD2 as D (5 bases). From germline, CDR1 is LGHNT and CDR2 FRNRAP. The germline V and J ends were trimmed by 2 bases and 0 bases, with 6 bases remaining between them. The CDR3 is 14 residues long. CDR3 nucleotides: TGTGCTAGTGGTTTGTCGGGAAGCACAGATACGCAGTATTTT. This codes for CASGLSGSTDTQYF.

In this sample, this clonotype turned up a few times. The rearrangement joins TRBV6-1 to TRBJ2-1, with 7 bases matching TRBD1. Trimming at V came to 6 bases and at J to 6 bases, leaving 8 bases not matched to a gene. CDR3 length: 14 residues. Per germline, CDR1 MNHNS and CDR2 SASEGT. In nucleotides, the CDR3 is TGTGCCAGCAGCCAGGGTTACAGGGGCAATGAGCAGTTCTTC. This codes for CASSQGYRGNEQFF.

The count of this clonotype is one. The chain employs TRBV10-3 and TRBJ2-7, with TRBD2 matching 14 bases. J lost 6 bases, V lost 5 bases, and 12 bases had no gene match. CDR1 and CDR2 from the germline V gene are ENHRY and SYGVKD. The CDR3 totals 17 residues. This chain's CDR3 is CAISSPMTSGRASEQYF. CDR3 DNA sequence: TGTGCCATCAGTTCCCCCATGACTAGCGGGAGGGCGTCCGAGCAGTACTTC.

The chain uses TRBV20-1 and TRBJ2-7; 9 nucleotides line up with TRBD2. V dropped 3 bases and J dropped 1; count of bases not matched to a gene: 7. Germline V gene data show CDR1 as DFQATT and CDR2 as SNEGSKA (reference sequence). CDR3 size: 15 residues. The CDR3 nucleotides read TGCAGTGCTAGGGTTAGCGGGAGCTTTTCCTACGAGCAGTACTTC. As protein: CSARVSGSFSYEQYF.

This clonotype turned up a few times. This sequence joins TRBV5-5 and TRBJ1-1, with D hard to call. CDR3 length equals 13 residues. CDR1 and CDR2 (germline): SGHKS, YYEKEE (reference sequence). The V and J ends lost 3 bases and 6 bases respectively, with 12 bases between them. The CDR3 sequence is CASSWPVDSEAFF. The CDR3 DNA sequence: TGTGCCAGCAGCTGGCCGGTGGACTCTGAAGCTTTCTTT. The full variable domain, rest sourced from reference TRBV5-5 and TRBJ1-1, is DAGVTQSPTHLIKTRGQQVTLRCSPISGHKSVSWYQQVLGQGPQFIFQYYEKEERGRGNFPDRFSARQFPNYSSELNVNALLLGDSALYLCASSWPVDSEAFFGQGTRLTVV.

This clonotype was detected many times. The J gene is TRBJ1-2, the V gene TRBV29-1; weak D call: TRBD1 (5 bases). The germline V gene has CDR1 SQVTM and CDR2 ANQGSEA. V lost 1 base to trimming and J lost 7 bases, with 13 bases between them. The CDR3 covers 13 residues. Written as DNA, the CDR3 is TGCAGCGTTGAAGTCCCCAGGGCGGCTGGCTACACCTTC. Protein: CSVEVPRAAGYTF.

This clonotype was seen only a few times. The chain has TRBV18 and TRBJ2-7, with D maybe TRBD2 (5 bases). The CDR3 covers 15 residues. Germline V CDR1 and CDR2: KGHSH, LQKENI. V dropped 4 bases and J dropped 1 base, with 14 bases sitting between them. Here the CDR3 DNA reads TGTGCCAGCTCACAGGGAGTCCTAATATCCTACGAGCAGTACTTC. Translated: CASSQGVLISYEQYF.